This entry is about one TCR beta chain. The method was immunoSEQ multiplex PCR; TCRdb's version includes in-frame clones alone and lacks a portion of them. The sample lists about 25,000 clones; approximately 92% were seen once. The sample belongs to a study of chemoradiotherapy in HPV16-positive cancers. The CDR3 loop spans 15 amino acids. V was shortened by 5 bases and J by 2 bases, with 15 bases between the two germline ends. Germline assignment: CDR1 MNHNS and CDR2 SASEGT. The chain employs TRBV6-1 and TRBJ2-5; D is possibly TRBD1 (6 bases). This TCR derives from a human donor with HPV-associated anogenital cancer. Sequencing was performed on blood, taken from a patient who underwent chemoradiotherapy. CDR3 nucleotide sequence: TGTGCCAGCAGTTCTCGACAGGACCCTCAAGAGACCCAGTACTTC. Its protein product is CASSSRQDPQETQYF.